This TCR beta chain was documented in a study of T cell responses to AZD1222 COVID-19 vaccine. Broader study findings: Spike-specific TCRs gained breadth and depth after people received two AZD1222 doses. Reportedly, nearly half the spike-specific TCRs target unmutated variant regions. Baseline serology detected seropositivity in only a handful of AZD1222 recipients.

With respect to this clone: Its antigen remains unknown.

This CDR3 spans 13 amino acids. The ends were cut back, 5 bases at V and 5 bases at J, with 12 bases in the middle. Germline CDR1 is MNHNY and CDR2 is SVGAGI (reference sequence). Data came from immunoSEQ multiplex PCR; TCRdb stores just in-frame clones and leaves some out. The sample has under 150,000 clones; 88% are singletons. Sequenced material: peripheral blood, taken on day 0 of MenACWY control vaccination. The V call is TRBV6-6, the J call TRBJ1-1; perhaps TRBD1 as D (6 bases). This sequence originates from an adult in good health. In nucleotides, the CDR3 is TGTGCCAGCAGTGGACGCAGGGGTACTGAAGCTTTCTTT. It is translated as CASSGRRGTEAFF.